This T cell receptor (beta chain) is drawn from a study of technical replicates of blood from a few donors. From germline, CDR1 is SGDLS and CDR2 YYNGEE. This CDR3 spans 16 amino acids. Unmatched junction bases numbered 7, after V lost 0 bases and J lost 6 bases. Generated by immunoSEQ multiplex PCR, the TCRdb table keeps only in-frame clones and is missing some. Of around 65,000 clones listed, 88% were seen once; the top ten hold roughly 5%. The receptor was derived from a human donor in good health. Some clones in this sample may be carry-over from other donors' samples. Material: PBMCs. J is TRBJ2-3 and V is TRBV9; 10 bases line up with TRBD2. This chain's CDR3 is CASSVGASGSTDTQYF. CDR3 DNA: TGTGCCAGCAGCGTAGGGGCTAGCGGGAGTACGGATACGCAGTATTTT.